The present T cell receptor (beta chain) was sequenced within a study of T cells in Graves' hyperthyroidism and ophthalmopathy. General study findings and limits: It was a median 6.5 months before onset that the model predicted ophthalmopathy.

Individuals with ophthalmopathy presented a Clinical Activity Score of at least 3, a NOSPECS grade of at least 4 and a duration under 3 months. Uncontrolled infection, other autoimmune disease, pregnancy or lactation led to exclusion. Each diagnosis drew on symptoms, thyroxine, TRAb, thyroid ultrasound and orbital computed tomography findings. Comment on this clonotype: The antigen is undetermined.

The CDR3 spans 15 residues. The V and J ends lost 3 bases and 2 bases respectively, with 14 bases between them. Germline V gene data show CDR1 as MNHEY and CDR2 as SVGEGT. The TCR beta CDR3 regions underwent amplification using RNA transcripts as the source. When the TCR CDR3 underwent first-round RT-PCR, the HTBI primer set was used. MiXCR was run by TCRdb on the multiplex PCR reads, yielding one entry per CDR3 protein. The table lists approximately 490,000 distinct CDR3 sequences, about 20% of them singletons. Material for sequencing was blood. The receptor was isolated from a woman aged 70-85 years with Graves' ophthalmopathy. The chain couples TRBV6-2 or TRBV6-3 to TRBJ2-7, with D possibly matching TRBD2 (6 bases). The CDR3 DNA follows: TGTGCCAGCAGTTATTCGGAGCGGGCTACCTACGAGCAGTACTTC. Amino acid sequence: CASSYSERATYEQYF.